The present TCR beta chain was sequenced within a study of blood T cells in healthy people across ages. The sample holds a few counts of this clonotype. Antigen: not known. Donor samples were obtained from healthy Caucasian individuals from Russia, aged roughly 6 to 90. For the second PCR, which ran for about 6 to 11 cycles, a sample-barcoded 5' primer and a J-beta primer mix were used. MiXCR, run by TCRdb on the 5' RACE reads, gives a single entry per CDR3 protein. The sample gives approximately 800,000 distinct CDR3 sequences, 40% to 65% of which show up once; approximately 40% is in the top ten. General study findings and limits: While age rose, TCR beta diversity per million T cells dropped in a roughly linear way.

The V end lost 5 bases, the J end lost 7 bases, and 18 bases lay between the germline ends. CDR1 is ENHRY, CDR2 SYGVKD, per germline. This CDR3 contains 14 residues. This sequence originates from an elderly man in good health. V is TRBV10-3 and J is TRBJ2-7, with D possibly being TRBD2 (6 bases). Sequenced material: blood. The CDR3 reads CAISNSGPPGEQYF. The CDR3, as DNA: TGTGCCATCAGTAACAGCGGGCCCCCCGGAGAGCAGTACTTC.